A single T cell receptor (beta chain) is shown here with its context. Its matching antigen is unknown. CDR3 size: 13 residues. Germline loops: CDR1 SGDLS, CDR2 YYNGEE. V shed 3 bases and J shed 4 bases, with 8 bases lying between them. Sequencing was performed with immunoSEQ multiplex PCR; in TCRdb, only in-frame clones are kept and a portion is missing. The sample contains 200,000 to 250,000 clones, about nine tenths of which appear only once. This sample is drawn from a study of cytomegalovirus exposure and HLA in healthy donors. Study-level findings and limits: The study flagged some 170 TCR beta chains as cytomegalovirus-associated. Most TCR sequences were rare, but some public TCRs occurred in many donors.

Sequencing input: PBMCs. The TCR originated in a woman under 30 in good health and CMV-seropositive. The chain joins TRBV9 to TRBJ2-1; no reliable D call. Written as DNA, the CDR3 is TGTGCCAGCAGCGACCGGTCTTACAATGAGCAGTTCTTC. Translated, it gives CASSDRSYNEQFF.